This is a list of T cell receptor beta chains from one sample in a study of T cells in Graves' hyperthyroidism and ophthalmopathy. MiXCR, applied by TCRdb to the multiplex PCR reads, yields one record per CDR3 protein. The sample has a few hundred thousand distinct CDR3 sequences; about a sixth are singletons. The specimen was blood. The source is a man aged 40-49 years with Graves' hyperthyroidism. Both conserved end residues are part of each CDR3. A D gene is named only where the DNA matches it firmly. Some rows have no size entry. The others give once, few or many, or a class for an expanded clone.

V gene,J gene,D gene,clone size,CDR3 protein,CDR3 DNA
TRBV12-3/TRBV12-4,TRBJ2-5,TRBD1,many,CASSIQGTGWQETQYF,TGTGCCAGCAGTATCCAAGGGACAGGGTGGCAAGAGACCCAGTACTTC
TRBV6-5,TRBJ1-2,.,.,CASSYPKPGYTF,TGTGCCAGCAGTTACCCGAAGCCTGGCTACACCTTC
TRBV12-3/TRBV12-4,TRBJ2-2,TRBD1,many,CASSFSRDRVTGELFF,TGTGCCAGCAGTTTTTCCCGGGACAGGGTAACCGGGGAGCTGTTTTTT
TRBV7-3,TRBJ2-2,.,.,CASSPFGGDKNTGELFF,TGTGCCAGCAGCCCATTCGGTGGAGATAAGAACACCGGGGAGCTGTTTTTT
TRBV5-1,TRBJ2-1,.,.,CASSSPPSSSYNEQFF,TGCGCCAGCAGCTCCCCCCCTTCCTCATCCTACAATGAGCAGTTCTTC
TRBV4-3,TRBJ2-3,.,few,CASSPTVLGDTQYF,TGCGCCAGCAGCCCGACAGTCTTGGGAGATACGCAGTATTTT
TRBV6-5,TRBJ1-2,.,.,CASSYSRVYRVEDYGYTF,TGTGCCAGCAGTTACTCTCGGGTCTATAGGGTAGAAGACTATGGCTACACCTTC
TRBV7-8,TRBJ2-3,TRBD1,.,CASSRSRGPDTQYF,TGTGCCAGCAGCCGGAGCAGGGGGCCAGATACGCAGTATTTT
TRBV3-1,TRBJ2-2,TRBD2,few,CASSQEAPTSGDLLAGELFF,TGTGCCAGCAGCCAAGAAGCTCCGACTAGCGGGGATCTCCTGGCAGGGGAGCTGTTTTTT
TRBV5-1,TRBJ1-3,.,.,CASSPQNFRGSGNTIYF,TGCGCCAGCAGCCCGCAAAACTTCAGGGGTTCTGGAAACACCATATATTTT
TRBV6-2/TRBV6-3,TRBJ1-4,.,few,CASSYSRRINEKLFF,TGTGCCAGCAGTTACTCCAGACGGATTAATGAAAAACTGTTTTTT
TRBV19,TRBJ1-6,TRBD1,.,CASNQGGQGTSPLHF,TGTGCCAGTAACCAGGGGGGACAGGGGACTTCACCCCTCCACTTT
TRBV7-9,TRBJ2-1,TRBD2,many,CASSLLGASGALTVSYNEQFF,TGTGCCAGCAGCTTATTAGGGGCTAGCGGGGCGTTGACCGTTTCCTACAATGAGCAGTTCTTC
TRBV29-1,TRBJ2-3,.,many,CSVVNGRADTQYF,TGCAGCGTTGTGAACGGTAGGGCAGATACGCAGTATTTT
TRBV27,TRBJ1-1,.,few,CASRPGKTGTEAFF,TGTGCCAGCAGACCCGGGAAGACGGGCACTGAAGCTTTCTTT
TRBV18,TRBJ2-7,TRBD1,many,CASSPRYGQGSEQYF,TGTGCCAGCTCACCTCGATATGGACAGGGGTCCGAGCAGTACTTC
TRBV7-9,TRBJ2-1,.,few,CASSVDRIYNEQFF,TGTGCCAGCAGCGTCGACAGAATCTACAATGAGCAGTTCTTC
TRBV28,TRBJ1-1,.,many,CASAKDEAFF,TGTGCCAGCGCCAAAGATGAAGCTTTCTTT
TRBV7-2,TRBJ2-6,.,many,CASSFQSSGANVLTF,TGTGCCAGCAGCTTTCAAAGCTCTGGGGCCAACGTCCTGACTTTC
TRBV4-3,TRBJ2-1,TRBD1,few,CASSQGGTGGLNEQFF,TGCGCCAGCAGCCAGGGCGGGACAGGGGGATTGAATGAGCAGTTCTTC
TRBV7-9,TRBJ2-5,TRBD1,many,CASSSTTGNQETQYF,TGTGCCAGCAGCTCCACGACAGGGAACCAAGAGACCCAGTACTTC
TRBV2,TRBJ2-7,.,many,CASSQLSYEQYF,TGTGCCAGCAGCCAACTATCTTACGAGCAGTACTTC
TRBV20-1,TRBJ1-3,.,.,CSALIGSSGNTIYF,TGCAGTGCCCTCATCGGGAGCTCTGGAAACACCATATATTTT
TRBV15,TRBJ1-6,.,.,CATSRDQTTNSPLHF,TGTGCCACCAGCAGAGATCAGACAACAAATTCACCCCTCCACTTT
TRBV3-1,TRBJ1-1,.,.,CASSQDLTATTKAFF,TGTGCCAGCAGCCAAGATCTTACAGCCACAACGAAAGCTTTCTTT
TRBV6-1,TRBJ1-2,.,few,CASSEIGTDGYTF,TGTGCCAGCAGTGAAATCGGAACTGATGGCTACACCTTC
TRBV7-2,TRBJ2-5,.,many,CASRSRGSQETQYF,TGTGCCAGCAGGTCCAGGGGAAGCCAAGAGACCCAGTACTTC
TRBV29-1,TRBJ1-1,TRBD1,many,CSVEAQGDTEAFF,TGCAGCGTTGAAGCGCAGGGGGACACTGAAGCTTTCTTT